These 2 T cell receptor beta chains came from one sample sequenced in a study of OX40 agonist ivuxolimab in advanced cancers. Assay: immunoSEQ multiplex PCR; the TCRdb copy retains only in-frame clones and omits some. The sample shows under 95,000 clones, approximately 89% of them seen only once. The input for sequencing was CD4+ or CD8+ T cells sorted from blood, taken in a trial of the OX40 agonist ivuxolimab. The receptor source for this set is an adult with an advanced solid tumor such as melanoma, head and neck, liver or kidney cancer.

The CDR3 bases are TGCGCCAGCAGCTTCGGCGGGCGGCACAATCAGCCCCAGCATTTT. It translates to CASSFGGRHNQPQHF. The chain is built from TRBV5-1 and TRBJ1-5; no firm D call. The CDR3 has 15 residues. Germline lookup yields CDR1 SGHRS and CDR2 YFSETQ. V lost 2 bases, J lost 3 bases, and 12 bases lay in between.

The chain recombines TRBV5-4 with TRBJ2-6, with D perhaps matching TRBD1 (5 bases). This CDR3 spans 15 amino acids. V lost 2 bases to trimming and J lost 2 bases, with 8 bases between them. CDR1 SGHNT and CDR2 YYREEE come from the germline V gene (reference sequence). CDR3 bases: TGTGCCAGCAGCTTCCCAGGGACTGGGGCCAACGTCCTGACTTTC. Its translation is CASSFPGTGANVLTF.